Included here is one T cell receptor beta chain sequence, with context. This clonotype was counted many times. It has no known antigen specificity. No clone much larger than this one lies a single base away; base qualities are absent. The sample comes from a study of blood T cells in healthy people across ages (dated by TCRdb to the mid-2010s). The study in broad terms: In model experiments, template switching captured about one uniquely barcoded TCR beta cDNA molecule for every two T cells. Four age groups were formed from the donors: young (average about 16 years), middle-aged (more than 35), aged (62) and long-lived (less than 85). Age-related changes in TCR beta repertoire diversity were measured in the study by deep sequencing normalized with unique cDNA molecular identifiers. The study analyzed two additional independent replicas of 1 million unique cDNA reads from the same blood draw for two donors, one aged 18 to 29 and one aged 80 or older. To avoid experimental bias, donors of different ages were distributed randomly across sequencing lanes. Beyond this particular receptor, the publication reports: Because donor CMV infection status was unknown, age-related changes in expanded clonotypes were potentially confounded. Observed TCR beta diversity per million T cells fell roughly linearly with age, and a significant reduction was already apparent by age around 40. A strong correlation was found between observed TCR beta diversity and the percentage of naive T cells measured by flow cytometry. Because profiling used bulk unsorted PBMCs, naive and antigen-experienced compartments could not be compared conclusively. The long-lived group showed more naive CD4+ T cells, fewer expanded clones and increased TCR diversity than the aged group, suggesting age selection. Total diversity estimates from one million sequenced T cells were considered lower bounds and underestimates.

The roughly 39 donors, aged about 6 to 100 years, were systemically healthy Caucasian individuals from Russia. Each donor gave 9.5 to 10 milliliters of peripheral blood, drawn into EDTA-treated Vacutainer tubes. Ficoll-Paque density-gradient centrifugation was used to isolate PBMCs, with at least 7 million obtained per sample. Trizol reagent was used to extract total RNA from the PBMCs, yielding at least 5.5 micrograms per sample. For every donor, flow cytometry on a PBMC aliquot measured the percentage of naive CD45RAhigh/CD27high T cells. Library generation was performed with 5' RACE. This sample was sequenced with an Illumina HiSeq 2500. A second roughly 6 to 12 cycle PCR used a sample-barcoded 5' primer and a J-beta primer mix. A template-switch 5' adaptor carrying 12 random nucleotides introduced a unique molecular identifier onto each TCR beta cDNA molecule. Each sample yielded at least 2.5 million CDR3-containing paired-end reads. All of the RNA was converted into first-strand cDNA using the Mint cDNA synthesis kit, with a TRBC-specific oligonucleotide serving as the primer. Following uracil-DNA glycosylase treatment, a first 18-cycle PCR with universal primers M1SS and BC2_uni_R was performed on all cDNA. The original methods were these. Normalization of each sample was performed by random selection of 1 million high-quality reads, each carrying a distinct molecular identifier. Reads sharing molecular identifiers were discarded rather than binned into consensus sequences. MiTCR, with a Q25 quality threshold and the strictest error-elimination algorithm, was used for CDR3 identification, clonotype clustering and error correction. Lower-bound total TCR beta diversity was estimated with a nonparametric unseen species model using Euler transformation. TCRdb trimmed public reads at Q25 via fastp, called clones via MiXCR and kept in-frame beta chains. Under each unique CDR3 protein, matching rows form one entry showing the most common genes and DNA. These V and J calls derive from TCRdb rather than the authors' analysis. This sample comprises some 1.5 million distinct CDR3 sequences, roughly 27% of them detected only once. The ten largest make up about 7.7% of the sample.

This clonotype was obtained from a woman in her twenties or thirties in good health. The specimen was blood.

DNA sequence: TGTGCCAGCAGCCCGGGACTAGCGGGAGGAACCTACGAGCAGTACTTC. This gives the protein CASSPGLAGGTYEQYF. The chain is encoded by TRBV12-3 or TRBV12-4 joined to TRBJ2-7, with 15 bases in between that match TRBD2. Measured from the cysteine to the phenylalanine, the CDR3 is 16 residues long. The retained sequence is limited to the CDR3, 48 bases, with the frame set at the first base. V lost 6 bases and J lost 2 bases, and the count of bases not matched to a germline gene is 5.